This TCR beta chain appears in the sequencing data of a study of early T cells in non-severe SARS-CoV-2 infection. For the study at large: Bulk RNA isolated from unsorted whole blood underwent sequencing; chains were not paired.

This clonotype was recorded a few times. As the CDR3 is not closed by the conserved phenylalanine or tryptophan, this likely results from a read error. From germline, CDR1 is MDHEN and CDR2 SYDVKM. Trimming stripped 3 bases from V and 6 bases from J, with 4 bases between. The CDR3 has 11 amino acids. The TCR library protocol was used to attach unique molecular identifiers. These identifiers were attached to individual cDNA molecules. MiXCR, applied by TCRdb to the 5' RACE reads, yields one record per CDR3 protein. The repertoire includes some 28,000 distinct CDR3 sequences, 5.6% of them detected once, and approximately 23% sits in the top ten.

This sequence was found in an adult who was a healthcare worker with PCR-confirmed SARS-CoV-2 infection or an uninfected control (not recorded which). The sequenced material came from whole blood. The rearrangement uses TRBV28 and TRBJ2-3; D remains ambiguous. DNA of the CDR3: TGTGCCAGCAGTTTTCGGGATACGCAGTATCTT. It encodes CASSFRDTQYL.